This T cell receptor (beta chain) stems from a study of T cell responses to AZD1222 COVID-19 vaccine. Study-wide results and caveats: When two AZD1222 doses had been given, Spike-specific TCR breadth and depth rose.

A note on this clone: What it recognizes is unknown.

From germline, CDR1 is LNHDA and CDR2 SQIVND (reference sequence). V trimming: 0 bases; J trimming: 8 bases; junction bases outside the gene matches: 3. The CDR3 length is 13 residues. Profiling relied on immunoSEQ multiplex PCR, and the TCRdb table lists in-frame clones only, not all of them. The sample has around 130,000 clones; nearly 95% are singletons. This sample comprised peripheral blood, obtained on day 0 of AZD1222 vaccination. The clonotype originates from an adult in good health. This rearrangement joins TRBV19 to TRBJ1-1; 7 bases align to TRBD1. The CDR3 loop is CASSIDRDSEAFF. CDR3 sequence (DNA): TGTGCCAGTAGTATAGATCGGGACAGCGAAGCTTTCTTT. The full variable domain, its missing parts supplied by reference TRBV19 and TRBJ1-1, is DGGITQSPKYLFRKEGQNVTLSCEQNLNHDAMYWYRQDPGQGLRLIYYSQIVNDFQKGDIAEGYSVSREKKESFPLTVTSAQKNPTAFYLCASSIDRDSEAFFGQGTRLTVV.